The sequence of this T cell receptor (beta chain) was determined in a study of blood T cell repertoires in COVID-19. Whole-study context: Acute-phase and convalescent COVID-19 samples originated in the United States, Italy and Spain. T cells, B-cell-depleted T cells, or PBMCs supplied cDNA or gDNA.

V gave up 4 bases and J gave up 8 bases; unmatched junction bases: 7. The CDR3 is 16 amino acids. Germline V CDR1 and CDR2: SGHNT, YYREEE (reference sequence). The table came from immunoSEQ multiplex PCR; TCRdb's copy has only in-frame clones and leaves some out. The repertoire has fewer than 110,000 clones, 85% to 95% of them found once; the top ten carry approximately 5.4%. The rearrangement links TRBV5-4 to TRBJ2-1; 15 bases are shared with TRBD2. Sequenced input: peripheral blood. The receptor comes from a man aged 45 to 65 with active COVID-19. The CDR3 is CASSAGLAGGRDEQFF. CDR3 DNA sequence: TGTGCCAGCAGCGCGGGACTAGCGGGAGGTAGGGATGAGCAGTTCTTC. Full variable domain (rest looked up from reference TRBV5-4 and TRBJ2-1): ETGVTQSPTHLIKTRGQQVTLRCSSQSGHNTVSWYQQALGQGPQFIFQYYREEENGRGNFPPRFSGLQFPNYSSELNVNALELDDSALYLCASSAGLAGGRDEQFFGPGTRLTVL.